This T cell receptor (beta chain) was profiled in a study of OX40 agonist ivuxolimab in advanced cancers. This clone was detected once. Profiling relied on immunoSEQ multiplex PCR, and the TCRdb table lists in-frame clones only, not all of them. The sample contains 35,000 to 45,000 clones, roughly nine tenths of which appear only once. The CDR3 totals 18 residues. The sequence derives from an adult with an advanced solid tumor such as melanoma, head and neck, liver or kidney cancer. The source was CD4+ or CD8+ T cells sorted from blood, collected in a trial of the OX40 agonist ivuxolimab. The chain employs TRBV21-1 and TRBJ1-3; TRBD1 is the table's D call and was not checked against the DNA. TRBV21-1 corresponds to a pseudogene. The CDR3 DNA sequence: TGTGCCAGCAGCAAAATGGGTGCCGACAGACTTTCTGGAAACACCATATATTTT. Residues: CASSKMGADRLSGNTIYF.